This note documents a single T cell receptor (beta chain) sequence. The data were taken from a study of patients and donors after allogeneic stem cell transplantation. MiXCR, applied by TCRdb to the RT-PCR reads, yields one record per CDR3 protein. The sample has about 400,000 distinct CDR3 sequences, around 16% seen once. The CDR3 length is 15 residues. Germline trimming cut 6 bases from V and 1 base from J; bases unmatched to any gene: 5. The germline CDR1 and CDR2 sequences are DFQATT and SNEGSKA (reference sequence). The specimen sequenced was blood, either unsorted or a sorted T cell fraction (not recorded which). V and J are TRBV20-1 and TRBJ2-7; 14 bases fit TRBD2. The receptor was derived from a human donor who was either an allogeneic HSCT recipient or a stem cell or donor lymphocyte infusion donor (not recorded which). It is not recorded whose cells these are; they may come from a transplant donor. The CDR3 protein is CSAAGTSGSSYEQYF. For the CDR3, the DNA is TGCAGTGCAGCCGGGACTAGCGGGAGTTCCTACGAGCAGTACTTC.